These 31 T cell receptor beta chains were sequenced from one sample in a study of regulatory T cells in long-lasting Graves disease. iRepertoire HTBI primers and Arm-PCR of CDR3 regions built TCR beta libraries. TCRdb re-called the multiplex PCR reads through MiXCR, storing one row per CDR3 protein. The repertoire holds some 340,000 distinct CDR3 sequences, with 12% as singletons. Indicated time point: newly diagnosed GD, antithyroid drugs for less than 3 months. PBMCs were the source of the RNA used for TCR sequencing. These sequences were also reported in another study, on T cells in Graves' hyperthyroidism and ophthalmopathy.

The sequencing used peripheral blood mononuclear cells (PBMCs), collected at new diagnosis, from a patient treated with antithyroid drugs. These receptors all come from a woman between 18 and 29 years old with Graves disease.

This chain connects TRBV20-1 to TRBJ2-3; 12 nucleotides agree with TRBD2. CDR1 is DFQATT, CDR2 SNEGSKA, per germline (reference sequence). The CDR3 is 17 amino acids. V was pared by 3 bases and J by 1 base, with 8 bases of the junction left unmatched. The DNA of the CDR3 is TGCAGTGCTAGTCCTAGCGGGGGGGAGTGGGGCACAGATACGCAGTATTTT. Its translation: CSASPSGGEWGTDTQYF.

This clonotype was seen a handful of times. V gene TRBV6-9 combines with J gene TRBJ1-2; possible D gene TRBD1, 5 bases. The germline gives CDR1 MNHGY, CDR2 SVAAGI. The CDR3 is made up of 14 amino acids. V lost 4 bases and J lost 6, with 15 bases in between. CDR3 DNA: TGTGCCAGCAGTTTCCTGAATCTCAGGGATGGCTACACCTTC. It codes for CASSFLNLRDGYTF.

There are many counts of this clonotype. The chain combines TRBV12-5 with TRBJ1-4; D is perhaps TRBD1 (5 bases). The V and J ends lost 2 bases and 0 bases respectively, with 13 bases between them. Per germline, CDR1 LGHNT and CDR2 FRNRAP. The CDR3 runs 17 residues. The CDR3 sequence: CASGLTLGVATNEKLFF. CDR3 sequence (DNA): TGTGCTAGTGGTTTGACCTTGGGGGTAGCAACTAATGAAAAACTGTTTTTT.

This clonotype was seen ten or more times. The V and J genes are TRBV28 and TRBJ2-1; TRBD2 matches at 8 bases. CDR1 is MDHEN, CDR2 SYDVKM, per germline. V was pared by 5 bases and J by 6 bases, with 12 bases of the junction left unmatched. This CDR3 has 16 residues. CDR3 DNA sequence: TGTGCCAGCAGTCCGCTGAGCGGGGGAGCCCCCAATGAGCAGTTCTTC. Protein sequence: CASSPLSGGAPNEQFF.

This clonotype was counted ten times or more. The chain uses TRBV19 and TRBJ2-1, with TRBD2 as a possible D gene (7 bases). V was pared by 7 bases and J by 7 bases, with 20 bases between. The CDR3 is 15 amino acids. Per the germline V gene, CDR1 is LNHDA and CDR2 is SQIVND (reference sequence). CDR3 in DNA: TGTGCCAGTAAGCCCCCGGGGGGCCGATCGAATGAGCAGTTCTTC. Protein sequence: CASKPPGGRSNEQFF.

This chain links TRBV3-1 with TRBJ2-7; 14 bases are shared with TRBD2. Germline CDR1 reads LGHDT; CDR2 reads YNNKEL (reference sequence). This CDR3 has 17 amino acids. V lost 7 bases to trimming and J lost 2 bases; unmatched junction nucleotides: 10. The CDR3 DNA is TGTGCCAGCATCCACGGGGGACTAGCGGGAGAGACCTACGAGCAGTACGTC. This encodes CASIHGGLAGETYEQYV.

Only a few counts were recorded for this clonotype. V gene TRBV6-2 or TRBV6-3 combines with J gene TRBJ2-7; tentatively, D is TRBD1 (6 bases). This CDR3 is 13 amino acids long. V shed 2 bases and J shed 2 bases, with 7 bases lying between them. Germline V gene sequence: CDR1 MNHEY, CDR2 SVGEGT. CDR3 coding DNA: TGTGCCAGCAGTTACAACAGGGCCTACGAGCAGTACTTC. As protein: CASSYNRAYEQYF.

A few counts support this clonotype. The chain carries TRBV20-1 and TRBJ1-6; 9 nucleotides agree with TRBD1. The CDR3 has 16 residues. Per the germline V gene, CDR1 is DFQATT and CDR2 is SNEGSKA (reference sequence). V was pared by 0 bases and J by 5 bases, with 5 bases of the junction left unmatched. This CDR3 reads CSARDRDRANNSPLHF. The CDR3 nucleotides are TGCAGTGCTAGAGACCGGGACAGGGCTAATAATTCACCCCTCCACTTT.

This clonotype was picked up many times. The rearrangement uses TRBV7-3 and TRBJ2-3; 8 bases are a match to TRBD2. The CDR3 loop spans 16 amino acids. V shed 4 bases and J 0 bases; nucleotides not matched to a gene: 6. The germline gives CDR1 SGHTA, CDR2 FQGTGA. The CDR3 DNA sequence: TGTGCCAGCAGCTCGAGCGGGAGCGAAAGCACAGATACGCAGTATTTT. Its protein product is CASSSSGSESTDTQYF.

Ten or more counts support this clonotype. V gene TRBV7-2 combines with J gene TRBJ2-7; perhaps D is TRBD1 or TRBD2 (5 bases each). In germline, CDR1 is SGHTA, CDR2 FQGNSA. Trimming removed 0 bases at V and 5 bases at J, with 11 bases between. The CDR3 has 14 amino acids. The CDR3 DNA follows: TGTGCCAGCAGCTTAGCCGGGGCCGCGCACGAGCAGTACTTC. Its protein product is CASSLAGAAHEQYF.

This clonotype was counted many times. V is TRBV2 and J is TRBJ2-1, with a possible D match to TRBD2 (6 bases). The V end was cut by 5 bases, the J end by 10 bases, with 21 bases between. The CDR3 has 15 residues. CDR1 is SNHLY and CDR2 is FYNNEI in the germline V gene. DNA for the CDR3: TGTGCCAGCAGTTCCGGGACGGGAGTTCAATGGGAGCAGTTCTTC. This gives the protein CASSSGTGVQWEQFF.

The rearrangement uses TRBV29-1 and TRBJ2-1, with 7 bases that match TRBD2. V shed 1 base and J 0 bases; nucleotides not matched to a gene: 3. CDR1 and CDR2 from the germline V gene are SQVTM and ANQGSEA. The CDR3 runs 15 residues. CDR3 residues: CSVEGGGSSYNEQFF. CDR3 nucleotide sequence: TGCAGCGTTGAAGGGGGCGGGAGCTCCTACAATGAGCAGTTCTTC.

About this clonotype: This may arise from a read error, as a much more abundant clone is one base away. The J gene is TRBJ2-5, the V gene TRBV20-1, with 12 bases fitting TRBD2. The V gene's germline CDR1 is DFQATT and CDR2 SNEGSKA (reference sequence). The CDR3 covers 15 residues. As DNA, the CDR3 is TGCAATGCCGGATTTGGACTAGCGGGAAGGGAGACCCAGTACTTC. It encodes CNAGFGLAGRETQYF.

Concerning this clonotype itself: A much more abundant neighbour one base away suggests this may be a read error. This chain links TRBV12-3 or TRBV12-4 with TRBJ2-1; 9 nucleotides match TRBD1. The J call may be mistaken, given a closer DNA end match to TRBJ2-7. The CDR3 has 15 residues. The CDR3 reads CASRGDRVLPYEQYF. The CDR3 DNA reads TGTGCCAGCAGGGGGGACAGGGTTCTCCCTTACGAGCAGTACTTC.

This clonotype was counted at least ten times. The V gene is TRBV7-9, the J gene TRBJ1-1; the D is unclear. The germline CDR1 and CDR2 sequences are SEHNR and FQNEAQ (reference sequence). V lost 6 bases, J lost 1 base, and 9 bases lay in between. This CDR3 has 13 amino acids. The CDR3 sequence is CASSPQTNTEAFF. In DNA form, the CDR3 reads TGTGCCAGCAGTCCACAGACGAACACTGAAGCTTTCTTT.

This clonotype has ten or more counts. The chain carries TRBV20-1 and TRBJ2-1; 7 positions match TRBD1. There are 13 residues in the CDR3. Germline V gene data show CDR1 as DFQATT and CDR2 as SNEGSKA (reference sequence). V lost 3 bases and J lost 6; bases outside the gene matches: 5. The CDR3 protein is CSASLGTVNEQFF. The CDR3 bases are TGCAGTGCTAGCCTCGGGACAGTCAATGAGCAGTTCTTC.

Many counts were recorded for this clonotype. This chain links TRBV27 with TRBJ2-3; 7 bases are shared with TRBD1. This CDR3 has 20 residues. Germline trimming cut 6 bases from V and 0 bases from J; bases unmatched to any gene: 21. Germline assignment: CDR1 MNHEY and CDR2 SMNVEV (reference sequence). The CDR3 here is CASSKRALRGQTSSTDTQYF. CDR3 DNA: TGTGCCAGCAGCAAAAGGGCTCTTCGGGGACAGACCTCTAGCACAGATACGCAGTATTTT.

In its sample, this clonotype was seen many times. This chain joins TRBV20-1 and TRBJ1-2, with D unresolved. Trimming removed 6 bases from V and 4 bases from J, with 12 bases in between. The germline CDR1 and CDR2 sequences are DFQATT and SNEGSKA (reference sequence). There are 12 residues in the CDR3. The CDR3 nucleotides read TGCAGTGCCCCACGGAGGGCCTATGGCTACACCTTC. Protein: CSAPRRAYGYTF.

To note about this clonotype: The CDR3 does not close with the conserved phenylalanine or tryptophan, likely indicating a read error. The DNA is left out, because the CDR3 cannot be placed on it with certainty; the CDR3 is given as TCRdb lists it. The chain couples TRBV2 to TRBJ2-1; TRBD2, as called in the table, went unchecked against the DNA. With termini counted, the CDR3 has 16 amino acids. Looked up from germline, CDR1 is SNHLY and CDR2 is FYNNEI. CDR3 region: CASRDQTSGPYNEQSS.

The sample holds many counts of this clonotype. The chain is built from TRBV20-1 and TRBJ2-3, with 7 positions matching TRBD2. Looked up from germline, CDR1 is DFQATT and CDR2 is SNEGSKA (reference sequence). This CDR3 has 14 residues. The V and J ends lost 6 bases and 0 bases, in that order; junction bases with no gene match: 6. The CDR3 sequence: CSALTSLSTDTQYF. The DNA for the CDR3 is TGCAGTGCGCTGACTAGCCTTAGCACAGATACGCAGTATTTT.

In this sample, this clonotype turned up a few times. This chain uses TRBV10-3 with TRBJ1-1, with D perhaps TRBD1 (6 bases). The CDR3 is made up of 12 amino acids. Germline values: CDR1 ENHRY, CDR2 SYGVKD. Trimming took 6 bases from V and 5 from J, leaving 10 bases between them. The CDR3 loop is CAISQGRTEAFF. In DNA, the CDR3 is TGTGCCATCAGCCAGGGGAGGACTGAAGCTTTCTTT.

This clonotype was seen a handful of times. The CDR3 DNA is TGTGCCAGTAGTCAACACACGGCTGGGGCCAACGTCCTGACTTTC. Translated: CASSQHTAGANVLTF. This chain uses TRBV19 with TRBJ2-6; no clear D. CDR1 and CDR2 from the germline V gene are LNHDA and SQIVND (reference sequence). V was clipped by 5 bases and J by 2 bases, with 10 bases between them. The CDR3 spans 15 residues.

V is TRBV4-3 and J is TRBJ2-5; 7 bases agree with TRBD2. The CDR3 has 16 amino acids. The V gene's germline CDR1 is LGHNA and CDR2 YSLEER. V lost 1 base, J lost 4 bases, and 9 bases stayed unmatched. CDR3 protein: CASSQANVGGRETQYF. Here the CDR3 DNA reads TGCGCCAGCAGCCAAGCTAACGTGGGGGGGAGAGAGACCCAGTACTTC.

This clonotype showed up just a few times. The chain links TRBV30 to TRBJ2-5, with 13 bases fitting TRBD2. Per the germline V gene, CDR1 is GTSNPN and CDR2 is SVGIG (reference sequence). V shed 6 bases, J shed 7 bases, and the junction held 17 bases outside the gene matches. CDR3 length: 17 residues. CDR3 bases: TGTGCCTGTCCCGGACTAGCGGGGGAGCAGGGTTTGGGGACCCAGTACTTC. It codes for CACPGLAGEQGLGTQYF.

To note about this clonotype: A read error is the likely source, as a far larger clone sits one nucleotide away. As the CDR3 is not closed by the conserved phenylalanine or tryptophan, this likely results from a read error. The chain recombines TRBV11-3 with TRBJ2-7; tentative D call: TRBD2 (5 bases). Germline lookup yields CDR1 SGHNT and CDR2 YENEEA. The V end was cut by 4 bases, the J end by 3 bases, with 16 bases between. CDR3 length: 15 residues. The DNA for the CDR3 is TGTGCCAGCAGCTCTTCCGGTAGCGCGTACTACGAGCAGTACCTC. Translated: CASSSSGSAYYEQYL.

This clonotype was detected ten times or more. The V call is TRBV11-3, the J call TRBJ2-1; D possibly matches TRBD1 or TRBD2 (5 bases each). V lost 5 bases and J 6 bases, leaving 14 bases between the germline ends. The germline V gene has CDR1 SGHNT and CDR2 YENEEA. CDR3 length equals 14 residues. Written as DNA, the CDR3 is TGTGCCAGCAGCCGACCCGGGACCGTCAATGAGCAGTTCTTC. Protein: CASSRPGTVNEQFF. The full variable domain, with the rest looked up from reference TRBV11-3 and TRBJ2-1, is EAGVVQSPRYKIIEKKQPVAFWCNPISGHNTLYWYLQNLGQGPELLIRYENEEAVDDSQLPKDRFSAERLKGVDSTLKIQPAELGDSAVYLCASSRPGTVNEQFFGPGTRLTVL.

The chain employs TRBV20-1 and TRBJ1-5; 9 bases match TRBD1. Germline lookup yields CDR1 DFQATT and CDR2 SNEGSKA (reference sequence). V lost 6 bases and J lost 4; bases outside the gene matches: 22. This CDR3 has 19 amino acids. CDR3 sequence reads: CSAFGHGQGKSLGNQPQHF. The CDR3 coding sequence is TGCAGTGCCTTTGGCCACGGACAGGGGAAAAGCCTTGGGAATCAGCCCCAGCATTTT.

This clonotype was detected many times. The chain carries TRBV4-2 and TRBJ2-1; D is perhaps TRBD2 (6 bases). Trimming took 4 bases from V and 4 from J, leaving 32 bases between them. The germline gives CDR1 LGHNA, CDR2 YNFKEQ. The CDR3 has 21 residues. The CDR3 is CASSPLFHSSVREPGYNEQFF. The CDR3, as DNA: TGTGCCAGCAGCCCCCTCTTCCACAGTAGCGTCCGGGAGCCGGGATACAATGAGCAGTTCTTC.

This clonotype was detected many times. The DNA for the CDR3 is TGTGCCAGCAGCTTAGTAGGGGGAGCGAACACCGGGGAGCTGTTTTTT. This gives the protein CASSLVGGANTGELFF. The rearrangement uses TRBV7-6 and TRBJ2-2, with D tentatively TRBD1 (6 bases). The CDR3 covers 16 residues. V shed 1 base and J shed 0 bases, with 9 bases lying between them. Germline V gene sequence: CDR1 SGHVS, CDR2 FNYEAQ.

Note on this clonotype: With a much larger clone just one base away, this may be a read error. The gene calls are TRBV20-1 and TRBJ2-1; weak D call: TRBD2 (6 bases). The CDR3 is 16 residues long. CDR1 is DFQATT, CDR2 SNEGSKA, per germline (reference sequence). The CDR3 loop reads CSANPPGRDGYNEQLF. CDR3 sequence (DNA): TGCAGTGCCAATCCCCCAGGGCGGGATGGCTACAATGAGCAGCTCTTC.

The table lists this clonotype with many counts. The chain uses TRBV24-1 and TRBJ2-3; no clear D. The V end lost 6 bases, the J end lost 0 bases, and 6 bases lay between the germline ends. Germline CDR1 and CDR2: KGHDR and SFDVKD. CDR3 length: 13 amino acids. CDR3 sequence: CATSHSSTDTQYF. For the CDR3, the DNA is TGTGCCACCAGTCACAGTAGCACAGATACGCAGTATTTT.